These 12 T cell receptor beta chains originate from one sample sequenced in a study of cytomegalovirus exposure and HLA in healthy donors. This PCR relied on a set of 60 Vbeta primers and 13 Jbeta primers. Some clones are missing from TCRdb's copy, which holds only in-frame ones; the method was immunoSEQ multiplex PCR. Seen in this sample are about 140,000 clones; the ten most common clones hold less than 3%. The sample taken for sequencing was PBMCs. The receptors originated from a man between 40 and 49 years old in good health and CMV-seronegative.

V and J are TRBV10-3 and TRBJ2-2, with D unclear. V lost 2 bases to trimming and J lost 4 bases, with 11 bases between them. Germline CDR1 and CDR2: ENHRY and SYGVKD. This CDR3 is 15 amino acids long. The CDR3 here is CAISEGLALTGELFF. In DNA, the CDR3 is TGTGCCATCAGTGAGGGTTTAGCTCTCACCGGGGAGCTGTTTTTT.

The chain recombines TRBV4-2 with TRBJ2-7; TRBD1 is a possible D gene (5 bases). With 3 bases removed from V and 2 bases from J, the gap between germline ends came to 8 bases. Germline V gene sequence: CDR1 LGHNA, CDR2 YNFKEQ. The CDR3 has 13 amino acids. CDR3 in DNA: TGTGCCAGCAGCCACCAGGGTCCCTACGAGCAGTACTTC. Its protein is CASSHQGPYEQYF.

The chain couples TRBV5-4 to TRBJ1-6; D unresolved. Germline V gene sequence: CDR1 SGHNT, CDR2 YYREEE (reference sequence). The CDR3 covers 16 residues. The V and J ends lost 3 bases and 6 bases respectively, with 16 bases between them. The CDR3 loop is CASSSYGGALNSPLHF. The CDR3 DNA reads as TGTGCCAGCAGCTCCTACGGCGGTGCTCTTAATTCACCCCTCCACTTT.

The chain employs TRBV6-5 and TRBJ2-7; TRBD1 aligns across 7 bases. Germline CDR1 and CDR2: MNHEY and SVGAGI. CDR3 size: 14 residues. The ends lost 2 bases at V and 3 bases at J; junction bases unmatched: 4. The DNA of the CDR3 is TGTGCCAGCAGTTACAGGGGACAGAACTACGAGCAGTACTTC. Amino acids: CASSYRGQNYEQYF.

This rearrangement joins TRBV7-2 to TRBJ1-2; 11 nucleotides align to TRBD1. This CDR3 is 15 amino acids long. Germline CDR1 SGHTA, CDR2 FQGNSA. V shed 5 bases, J shed 7 bases, and the junction held 9 bases outside the gene matches. As DNA, the CDR3 is TGTGCCAGCAGCCCTGAAGGACAGGGGGCGCGTGGCTACACCTTC. Encoded protein: CASSPEGQGARGYTF.

The chain links TRBV18 to TRBJ2-7; D might be TRBD1 (5 bases). The germline V and J ends were trimmed by 2 bases and 1 base, with 12 bases remaining between them. Germline lookup yields CDR1 KGHSH and CDR2 LQKENI. This CDR3 spans 15 amino acids. The DNA for the CDR3 is TGTGCCAGCTCACCAGAACAGGAGAGTTCCTACGAGCAGTACTTC. Its protein product is CASSPEQESSYEQYF.

The chain couples TRBV9 to TRBJ2-2; a weak D match, TRBD2 (5 bases). Per germline, CDR1 SGDLS and CDR2 YYNGEE. The CDR3 totals 15 residues. The V end lost 2 bases, the J end lost 0 bases, and 8 bases lay between the germline ends. CDR3 loop: CASSVRGTNTGELFF. As DNA, the CDR3 is TGTGCCAGCAGCGTTCGAGGGACGAACACCGGGGAGCTGTTTTTT.

The rearrangement joins TRBV27 to TRBJ1-6; D unresolved. The germline gives CDR1 MNHEY, CDR2 SMNVEV (reference sequence). The CDR3 runs 12 residues. The V end lost 6 bases, the J end lost 7 bases, and 7 bases lay between the germline ends. In DNA form, the CDR3 reads TGTGCCAGCAGAACTCACAATTCACCCCTCCACTTT. As protein: CASRTHNSPLHF.

The V gene is TRBV5-4, the J gene TRBJ2-5; weak D call: TRBD1 (5 bases). Trimming removed 1 base from V and 10 bases from J, with 20 bases in between. The CDR3 is made up of 15 amino acids. Looked up from germline, CDR1 is SGHNT and CDR2 is YYREEE (reference sequence). The DNA for the CDR3 is TGTGCCAGCAGCTTGCGCACCGGGCCCTTAGGGGTCCAGTACTTC. Its protein product is CASSLRTGPLGVQYF.

V and J are TRBV10-3 and TRBJ2-2; 7 nucleotides align to TRBD1. Germline V gives CDR1 ENHRY, CDR2 SYGVKD. The CDR3 loop spans 15 amino acids. J lost 6 bases, V lost 6 bases, and 10 bases had no gene match. CDR3 nucleotides: TGTGCCATCAGGAACCGAGGGGGCGTCGCCGGGGAGCTGTTTTTT. It yields the protein CAIRNRGGVAGELFF.

The DNA of the CDR3 is TGCGCCAGCAGCTACTTACAGGGGTACGAGCAGTACTTC. As protein: CASSYLQGYEQYF. The chain joins TRBV5-1 to TRBJ2-7, with 7 bases lining up with TRBD1. The CDR3 runs 13 residues. After removal of 3 bases from V and 4 bases from J, the junction contained 4 bases not matched to a gene. Germline V CDR1 and CDR2: SGHRS, YFSETQ.

The rearrangement links TRBV5-1 to TRBJ1-2; 9 bases map to TRBD1. Germline CDR1 and CDR2: SGHRS and YFSETQ. CDR3 length equals 16 residues. V lost 4 bases, J lost 10 bases, and 17 bases stayed unmatched. This CDR3 reads CASSAGQGGGDLPYTF. CDR3 coding DNA: TGCGCCAGCAGCGCGGGACAGGGAGGGGGAGACCTTCCCTACACCTTC.